These 24 T cell receptor beta chains share one sample of origin, sequenced in a study of response to subunit inactivated influenza vaccine. TCRdb independently ran MiXCR on the RT-PCR reads; one entry per CDR3 protein. Here the sample spans about 500,000 distinct CDR3 sequences, 16% being singletons. The source material was CD4+ T cells sorted from PBMCs, sampled less than 30 months after vaccination. The receptors originated from a man between 50 and 75 years old who received an inactivated influenza vaccine.

This chain links TRBV7-8 with TRBJ2-5; the D is unclear. The germline CDR1 and CDR2 sequences are SGHVS and FQNEAQ. V was clipped by 1 base and J by 6 bases, with 9 bases between them. CDR3 size: 13 residues. DNA of the CDR3: TGTGCCAGCAGCTTAGATGGGTTACAGACCCAGTACTTC. It specifies CASSLDGLQTQYF.

This clonotype occurred a few times. J is TRBJ2-7 and V is TRBV6-6; TRBD1 agrees at 7 bases. Germline assignment: CDR1 MNHNY and CDR2 SVGAGI (reference sequence). The CDR3 is 13 amino acids. After removal of 6 bases from V and 3 bases from J, the junction contained 5 bases not matched to a gene. CDR3 in amino acids: CASRTRDSYEQYF. The CDR3 bases are TGTGCCAGCAGAACCCGGGACAGCTACGAGCAGTACTTC.

This rearrangement joins TRBV28 to TRBJ1-4; weak D call: TRBD1 (6 bases). The ends were cut back, 6 bases at V and 8 bases at J, with 25 bases in the middle. Germline CDR1 is MDHEN and CDR2 is SYDVKM. The CDR3 extends over 17 amino acids. The CDR3, as DNA: TGTGCCAGCAGAGCAAGGGGCCCTATTCCTAGGGGGGAAAAACTGTTTTTT. Translation: CASRARGPIPRGEKLFF.

The chain has TRBV25-1 and TRBJ2-1; D ambiguous. This CDR3 spans 13 amino acids. The germline V gene has CDR1 MGHDK and CDR2 SYGVNS. The V end was cut by 3 bases, the J end by 9 bases, with 12 bases between. The CDR3 nucleotides read TGTGCCAGCAGTGACGCTAGTGGCCGTGAGCAGTTCTTC. Its protein is CASSDASGREQFF.

The table lists this clonotype with many counts. The chain is built from TRBV12-3 or TRBV12-4 and TRBJ2-4, with a weak D call TRBD1 (6 bases). The CDR3 contains 14 residues. Deletions cut 5 bases from V and 7 bases from J, with 15 bases between. The CDR3 DNA follows: TGTGCCAGCAGTACCGGGACAATGATCAACATTCAGTACTTC. It specifies CASSTGTMINIQYF.

This clonotype was counted between two and nine times. This sequence joins TRBV27 and TRBJ2-5, with D uncertain. The CDR3 length is 15 residues. CDR1 and CDR2 (germline): MNHEY, SMNVEV (reference sequence). V dropped 0 bases and J dropped 4 bases, with 12 bases sitting between them. CDR3 protein: CASSLSWAAPETQYF. DNA for the CDR3: TGTGCCAGCAGTTTATCGTGGGCAGCACCAGAGACCCAGTACTTC.

Only a few counts were recorded for this clonotype. DNA of the CDR3: TGTGCCAGCAGTTACCGTCGACACCCGGAGAGCACAGATACGCAGTATTTT. This translates into CASSYRRHPESTDTQYF. The chain recombines TRBV6-2 or TRBV6-3 with TRBJ2-3; D gene uncertain. Germline values: CDR1 MNHEY, CDR2 SVGEGT. V lost 2 bases and J 0 bases, leaving 15 bases between the germline ends. The CDR3 totals 17 residues.

The chain is built from TRBV2 and TRBJ2-7; TRBD2 agrees at 9 bases. The CDR3 is made up of 15 amino acids. Germline CDR1 and CDR2: SNHLY and FYNNEI. The V and J ends lost 2 bases and 3 bases, in that order; junction bases with no gene match: 5. CDR3 amino acids: CASSESSGVLYEQYF. The CDR3 DNA reads TGTGCCAGCAGTGAATCTAGCGGGGTTCTCTACGAGCAGTACTTC.

This clonotype turned up a few times. The chain uses TRBV25-1 and TRBJ1-1, with 9 bases that match TRBD1. The CDR3 length is 13 residues. CDR1 and CDR2 (germline): MGHDK, SYGVNS. The V gene end was trimmed by 6 bases and the J gene end by 10 bases; junction bases not matched to a gene: 9. CDR3 nucleotide sequence: TGTGCCAGCAGGATAAGACAGGGGGATGTAGCTTTCTTT. Translated, it gives CASRIRQGDVAFF.

The J gene is TRBJ2-7, the V gene TRBV7-2; D might be TRBD1 (5 bases). The CDR3 extends over 15 amino acids. Looked up from germline, CDR1 is SGHTA and CDR2 is FQGNSA. V was trimmed by 1 base and J by 3 bases, leaving 13 bases between them. The CDR3 reads CASSLVAGWVYEQYF. DNA of the CDR3: TGTGCCAGCAGCTTAGTGGCAGGGTGGGTCTACGAGCAGTACTTC.

V gene TRBV28 combines with J gene TRBJ2-7, with D maybe TRBD1 (5 bases). CDR3 length: 14 residues. From germline, CDR1 is MDHEN and CDR2 SYDVKM. Between the trimmed V and J ends, which lost 7 bases and 2 bases, there was a span of 15 bases. The CDR3 coding sequence is TGTGCCAGCACCCGCCCCCAGGGAACCTACGAGCAGTACTTC. It is translated as CASTRPQGTYEQYF.

The CDR3: CSVVPEGDEQYF. CDR3 DNA sequence: TGCAGCGTGGTCCCGGAAGGCGACGAGCAGTACTTC. V usage is TRBV29-1 and J usage is TRBJ2-7; unclear D gene. CDR1 is SQVTM, CDR2 ANQGSEA, per germline. The CDR3 loop spans 12 amino acids. V shed 6 bases and J shed 5 bases, with 14 bases lying between them.

The chain links TRBV14 to TRBJ2-7; D is perhaps TRBD2 (5 bases). The CDR3 is 16 amino acids. In germline, CDR1 is SGHDN, CDR2 FVKESK. The V end lost 0 bases, the J end lost 3 bases, and 15 bases lay between the germline ends. CDR3 sequence: CASSQDTRTALYEQYF. In DNA, the CDR3 is TGTGCCAGCAGCCAAGATACTAGGACGGCGCTCTACGAGCAGTACTTC.

There are a few counts of this clonotype. This chain joins TRBV20-1 and TRBJ2-3; 14 bases map to TRBD2. The CDR3 extends over 15 amino acids. Germline V lookup: CDR1 DFQATT, CDR2 SNEGSKA (reference sequence). J gave up 4 bases and V 6 bases, and 6 bases lay outside the gene matches. The CDR3 sequence: CSALTSGRVADTQYF. The CDR3 region has the DNA TGCAGTGCCCTGACTAGCGGGAGGGTGGCAGATACGCAGTATTTT.

This sequence joins TRBV6-1 and TRBJ2-2, with D perhaps TRBD2 (5 bases). Trimming took off 4 bases at V and 3 bases at J, with 9 bases between the two ends. This CDR3 has 14 amino acids. Per germline, CDR1 MNHNS and CDR2 SASEGT. In DNA form, the CDR3 reads TGTGCCAGCAGTGGCCTAGCTTACACCGGGGAGCTGTTTTTT. Its translation is CASSGLAYTGELFF.

This clonotype showed up many times. The chain is built from TRBV9 and TRBJ2-1; no clear D gene. The CDR3 has 17 residues. The germline gives CDR1 SGDLS, CDR2 YYNGEE. Between the trimmed V and J ends, which lost 0 bases and 0 bases, there was a span of 13 bases. DNA of the CDR3: TGTGCCAGCAGCGTAGCCTCACCTCGGAGCTCCTACAATGAGCAGTTCTTC. This encodes CASSVASPRSSYNEQFF.

A few counts support this clonotype. The rearrangement links TRBV6-5 to TRBJ1-2, with 10 bases identical to TRBD1. V shed 0 bases and J 6 bases; nucleotides not matched to a gene: 7. There are 16 residues in the CDR3. CDR1 is MNHEY, CDR2 SVGAGI, per germline. The CDR3 sequence is CASSYSGTGVINGYTF. DNA of the CDR3: TGTGCCAGCAGTTACTCCGGGACAGGGGTGATTAATGGCTACACCTTC.

Only a few counts were recorded for this clonotype. The chain is built from TRBV12-3 or TRBV12-4 and TRBJ2-1; the D gene is possibly TRBD2 (5 bases). The CDR3 has 16 amino acids. V was clipped by 10 bases and J by 0 bases, with 19 bases between them. CDR3 DNA: TGTGCCACCTCTGGACTGTCCTCAACCTCCTACAATGAGCAGTTCTTC. It specifies CATSGLSSTSYNEQFF.

This sequence joins TRBV7-9 and TRBJ2-7; possibly TRBD1 for D (6 bases). Germline CDR1 SEHNR, CDR2 FQNEAQ (reference sequence). V was shortened by 1 base and J by 7 bases, with 11 bases between the two germline ends. This CDR3 region has 13 residues. The CDR3 here is CASSLGSQGEQYF. DNA of the CDR3: TGTGCCAGCAGCTTAGGTTCCCAGGGGGAGCAGTACTTC.

This clonotype was observed a few times. The chain employs TRBV10-3 and TRBJ2-5; 7 bases map to TRBD1. The CDR3 is 15 residues long. With V trimmed by 6 bases and J by 5 bases, 12 bases remained unmatched. Germline CDR1 is ENHRY and CDR2 is SYGVKD. CDR3 sequence: CAISNPRQGSETQYF. The CDR3 DNA reads TGTGCCATCAGCAACCCACGACAGGGATCGGAGACCCAGTACTTC.

The chain joins TRBV21-1 to TRBJ2-7; TRBD2 reflects the table's D call only, with no check against the DNA. TRBV21-1 has pseudogene status. The CDR3 is 16 residues long. CDR3 bases: TGTGCCAGCAGCAAAGAGGAGGGAGGGGACGCCTACGAGCAGTACTTC. Its translation is CASSKEEGGDAYEQYF.

V usage is TRBV4-1 and J usage is TRBJ2-2, with D possibly being TRBD2 (5 bases). The CDR3 is 15 amino acids. Between the trimmed V and J ends, which lost 8 bases and 0 bases, there was a span of 13 bases. Germline V gives CDR1 MGHRA, CDR2 YSYEKL. The CDR3 loop is CASAESGSNTGELFF. As DNA, the CDR3 is TGCGCCAGCGCAGAGAGCGGATCGAACACCGGGGAGCTGTTTTTT.

The table lists this clonotype with a few counts. The chain uses TRBV12-3 or TRBV12-4 and TRBJ1-2; TRBD1 agrees at 10 bases. The CDR3 has 15 amino acids. The ends lost 1 base at V and 6 bases at J; junction bases unmatched: 5. The CDR3 reads CASSLGDRGRHGYTF. CDR3 bases: TGTGCCAGCAGTTTAGGAGACAGGGGGCGTCATGGCTACACCTTC.

This clonotype was recorded a few times. The chain recombines TRBV20-1 with TRBJ2-3; D gene uncertain. The CDR3 totals 11 residues. Germline CDR1 DFQATT, CDR2 SNEGSKA (reference sequence). The CDR3 reads CSAIGTDTQYF. The CDR3 DNA sequence: TGCAGCGCCATTGGCACAGATACGCAGTATTTT.